This entry concerns a single TCR beta chain. As yet, its antigen is unknown. The J segment lost 1 base and the V segment lost 4 bases, leaving 5 bases of the junction unmatched. Germline CDR1 and CDR2: SGDLS and YYNGEE. CDR3 size: 14 residues. Vbeta (60) and Jbeta (13) primers were used in the PCR. The assay was immunoSEQ multiplex PCR, and TCRdb's table has in-frame clones only and misses some. This table has over 120,000 clones, less than 85% appearing once. The sample is drawn from a study of cytomegalovirus exposure and HLA in healthy donors. General study findings and limits: Later analysis associated a missense DCLRE1C variant with TCR beta V- and J-gene trimming. In an earlier analysis, in some 600 donors, most V segments appeared productive either ~90% or ~30% of the time.

J is TRBJ2-7 and V is TRBV9; 7 nucleotides align to TRBD1. This sequence was found in a woman in her fifties or sixties in good health and CMV-seropositive. The sequenced sample was PBMCs. The CDR3 loop is CASSPVGQSYEQYF. DNA of the CDR3: TGTGCCAGCAGCCCAGTGGGACAGTCCTACGAGCAGTACTTC. The full variable domain, in which reference TRBV9 and TRBJ2-7 provide the parts outside the CDR3, is DSGVTQTPKHLITATGQRVTLRCSPRSGDLSVYWYQQSLDQGLQFLIQYYNGEERAKGNILERFSAQQFPDLHSELNLSSLELGDSALYFCASSPVGQSYEQYFGPGTRLTVT.